This T cell receptor (beta chain) appears in the sequencing data of a study of regulatory T cells in long-lasting Graves disease. Building the TCR beta libraries relied on iRepertoire HTBI primers, and CDR3 regions underwent Arm-PCR. TCRdb itself ran the multiplex PCR reads through MiXCR, one entry per CDR3 protein. Of around 250,000 distinct CDR3 sequences in the sample, 20% were seen once. This clonotype was recorded a few times. What it binds is unknown. Study-level findings and limits: Those with persistent Graves' had less TCR diversity than newly diagnosed patients.

CDR3 length: 14 residues. V lost 6 bases, J lost 7 bases, and 7 bases stayed unmatched. CDR1 SGHVS and CDR2 FQNEAQ come from the germline V gene. Time point in this sample: newly diagnosed GD, antithyroid drugs for less than 3 months. The TCR library was prepared using RNA isolated from PBMCs. The source is a female donor with Graves disease. Material: peripheral blood mononuclear cells (PBMCs), obtained at new diagnosis, from a patient treated with antithyroid drugs. This chain uses TRBV7-8 with TRBJ1-4; 8 bases are a match to TRBD1. CDR3 DNA: TGTGCCAGCAGGGCCGGGACAGGACGTGAAAAACTGTTTTTT. This translates into CASRAGTGREKLFF.